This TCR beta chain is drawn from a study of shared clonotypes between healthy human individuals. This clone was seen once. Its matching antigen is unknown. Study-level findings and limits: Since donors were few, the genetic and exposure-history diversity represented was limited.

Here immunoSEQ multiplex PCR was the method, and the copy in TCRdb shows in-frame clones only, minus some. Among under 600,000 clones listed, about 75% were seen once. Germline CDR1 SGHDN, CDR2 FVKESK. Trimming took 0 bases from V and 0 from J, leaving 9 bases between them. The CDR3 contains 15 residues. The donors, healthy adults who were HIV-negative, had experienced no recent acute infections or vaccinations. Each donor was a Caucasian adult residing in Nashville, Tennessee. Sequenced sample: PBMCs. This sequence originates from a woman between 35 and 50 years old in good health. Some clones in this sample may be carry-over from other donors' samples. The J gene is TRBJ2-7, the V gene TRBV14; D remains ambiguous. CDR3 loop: CASSQEGRSSYEQYF. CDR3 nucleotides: TGTGCCAGCAGCCAAGAAGGGCGGAGCTCCTACGAGCAGTACTTC.